The sequence of this T cell receptor (beta chain) was determined in a study of immune heterogeneity within non-small cell lung tumors. CDR3 of TCR beta was amplified by multiplex PCR that used 32 V and 13 J primers. In TCRdb, the multiplex PCR reads were re-called with MiXCR into one record per CDR3 protein. The table includes roughly 13,000 distinct CDR3 sequences, about 25% detected once. This clonotype was seen many times. The antigen remains undetermined. Genomic DNA from bulk tumor acted as the template, and about 600 ng was loaded per sample. Several far-apart biopsies were taken per primary tumor during surgery. Patients went through curative surgery, and their non-small cell lung cancer was untreated and newly diagnosed. The CDR3 is 15 amino acids. Germline CDR1 and CDR2: SGHRS and YFSETQ. V dropped 1 base and J dropped 5 bases, with 16 bases sitting between them. Whole-study results and caveats: Recurring identical dominant CDR3 beta clonotypes were observed across tumor sites within a patient, together with site-unique high-frequency clones. Largely, high-frequency T-cell receptor beta clonotypes differed from one individual patient to another.

The sequenced sample consisted of lung tumor tissue. The chain has TRBV5-1 and TRBJ2-7; D is uncertain. The receptor was isolated from a man aged 50 to 59 with non-small cell lung cancer. The CDR3 DNA sequence: TGCGCCAGCAGCTTGCAGATGGGATCCTTCAACGAGCAGTACTTC. Its protein is CASSLQMGSFNEQYF.